These T cell receptor beta chains were read from a single sample in a study of Tregs in tolerant kidney transplant recipients. Using immunoSEQ multiplex PCR, the repertoire was profiled, and TCRdb retains in-frame clones only, with some absent. The sample records fewer than 60,000 clones, over 80% being singletons. Sample: CD8+ T cells from blood (PBMCs), taken 24 months after the transplant. These receptors were taken from a human patient who received a combined kidney and bone marrow transplant. Some T cells may arise from the graft donor. Each CDR3 is given with its conserved first and last residue. D genes are given only for firm matches. For some rows the clone size is stated as once, few or many, or as a class when expanded; others skip it.

>TRBV30|11|TRBJ1-1|-|-
TGTGCCTGGAGCCGTGAGACTGAAGCTTTCTTT
CAWSRETEAFF
>TRBV28|15|TRBJ2-7|-|-
TGTGCCAGCAGTTTACGCGGGGGCATGATCTACGAGCAGTACTTC
CASSLRGGMIYEQYF
>TRBV27|14|TRBJ2-2|-|-
TGTGCCAGCAGTTGGAGCTGGGACACCGGGGAGCTGTTTTTT
CASSWSWDTGELFF
>TRBV11-3|16|TRBJ2-1|once|TRBD2
TGTGCCAGCACCCAACCCGGGACTAGCAGAAACAATGAGCAGTTCTTC
CASTQPGTSRNNEQFF
>TRBV6-1|14|TRBJ2-7|-|-
TGTGCCAGCAGTGAATTCGGGGGTTCCTACGAGCAGTACTTC
CASSEFGGSYEQYF
>TRBV18|15|TRBJ2-7|-|-
TGTGCCAGCTCACCACGTTCCGGGGGAGACTACGAGCAGTACTTC
CASSPRSGGDYEQYF
>TRBV10-3|15|TRBJ2-7|-|TRBD2
TGTGCCATCAGTGCGGTAGCGGGGGTGTCCTACGAGCAGTACTTC
CAISAVAGVSYEQYF
>TRBV7-6|15|TRBJ2-3|once|TRBD1
TGTGCCAGCAGTAACGACAGGGTAGATGGAGATACGCAGTATTTT
CASSNDRVDGDTQYF
>TRBV14|14|TRBJ2-7|-|TRBD1
TGTGCCAGCAGCCAAGGTTTAGGGGGCTCTGTACAGTACTTC
CASSQGLGGSVQYF
>TRBV7-8|21|TRBJ2-6|-|TRBD1
TGTGCCAGCAGCCCCCATGGGGACAGAATAACGACCGACTCTGGGGCCAACGTCCTGACTTTC
CASSPHGDRITTDSGANVLTF